Listed below are T cell receptor beta chains from one sample, sequenced in a study of beta chain features in type 1 diabetes. Produced via immunoSEQ multiplex PCR; TCRdb's table is partial and in-frame only. The sample has tens of thousands of clones, approximately 53% seen once. Sequencing was carried out using stem cell memory CD4+ T cells from blood. These receptors were obtained from a woman aged 25-40 years in good health. Both conserved end residues are part of each CDR3. Each record gives: D gene, clone size, V gene, J gene, CDR3 protein, CDR3 DNA. A D gene is named only where the DNA matches it firmly. Size is omitted from some rows. Given values are once, few, many or a class for expanded clones.

TRBD2	-	TRBV18	TRBJ2-1	CASSPTSGDYNEQFF	TGTGCCAGCTCACCAACTAGCGGAGACTACAATGAGCAGTTCTTC
TRBD2	-	TRBV28	TRBJ2-3	CASSFYGGLAGEDTQYF	TGTGCCAGCAGTTTTTACGGAGGACTAGCGGGAGAAGATACGCAGTATTTT
-	-	TRBV10-3	TRBJ2-3	CAISERWLGASTDTQYF	TGTGCCATCAGTGAACGATGGCTGGGGGCTAGCACAGATACGCAGTATTTT
-	-	TRBV19	TRBJ1-2	CASSGKGDYGYTF	TGTGCCAGTAGTGGCAAGGGGGACTATGGCTACACCTTC
-	-	TRBV6-5	TRBJ1-5	CASSYSSGNNQPQHF	TGTGCCAGCAGTTACTCCTCAGGAAACAATCAGCCCCAGCATTTT
-	-	TRBV30	TRBJ1-1	CAWSVGRGGDLNTEAFF	TGTGCCTGGAGTGTGGGGAGGGGAGGGGACTTGAACACTGAAGCTTTCTTT
TRBD1	-	TRBV5-1	TRBJ2-2	CASSLADRVGTGELFF	TGCGCCAGCAGCTTGGCCGACAGGGTAGGCACCGGGGAGCTGTTTTTT
TRBD1	-	TRBV28	TRBJ2-3	CASRPGTGVGDTQYF	TGTGCCAGCAGGCCCGGGACAGGGGTAGGAGATACGCAGTATTTT
TRBD1	few	TRBV7-9	TRBJ2-5	CASSPGQANQETQYF	TGTGCCAGCAGCCCGGGACAGGCAAATCAAGAGACCCAGTACTTC
TRBD2	few	TRBV18	TRBJ2-1	CASSPAGAAYNEQFF	TGTGCCAGCTCACCAGCGGGAGCGGCCTACAATGAGCAGTTCTTC
-	few	TRBV19	TRBJ1-1	CASSEIMNTEAFF	TGTGCCAGTAGCGAGATCATGAACACTGAAGCTTTCTTT
TRBD1	-	TRBV18	TRBJ2-5	CASSPLDRGGETQYF	TGTGCCAGCTCACCCCTTGACAGGGGAGGAGAGACCCAGTACTTC
TRBD2	-	TRBV28	TRBJ2-7	CASREAGGPNEQYF	TGTGCCAGCAGGGAAGCGGGAGGGCCAAACGAGCAGTACTTC
TRBD1	-	TRBV5-4	TRBJ1-1	CASSFQTGSTEAFF	TGTGCCAGCAGCTTCCAGACAGGGAGCACTGAAGCTTTCTTT
-	-	TRBV5-1	TRBJ1-2	CASSQGQPREGYTF	TGCGCCAGCAGCCAAGGACAGCCGAGGGAAGGCTACACCTTC
TRBD2	-	TRBV7-8	TRBJ2-5	CASSRGREDQETQYF	TGTGCCAGCAGCCGAGGGCGGGAGGATCAAGAGACCCAGTACTTC
TRBD1	-	TRBV28	TRBJ2-1	CASSSPGTGGGHEQFF	TGTGCCAGCAGTTCCCCCGGGACAGGGGGCGGTCATGAGCAGTTCTTC
-	few	TRBV7-2	TRBJ1-1	CASSPKRLNTEAFF	TGTGCCAGCAGCCCCAAGAGGTTAAACACTGAAGCTTTCTTT
-	-	TRBV29-1	TRBJ2-5	CSVGTVEAQYF	TGCAGCGTTGGGACTGTCGAGGCCCAGTACTTC
TRBD2	few	TRBV18	TRBJ2-7	CASSPSGLVYEQYF	TGTGCCAGCTCACCTTCGGGACTAGTCTACGAGCAGTACTTC
TRBD2	once	TRBV4-2	TRBJ2-3	CASSQDFLAGADTQYF	TGTGCCAGCAGCCAAGATTTTCTAGCGGGAGCAGATACGCAGTATTTT
TRBD2	few	TRBV28	TRBJ2-3	CASKTSGSPDTQYF	TGTGCCAGCAAGACTAGCGGGAGCCCAGATACGCAGTATTTT
-	few	TRBV2	TRBJ2-2	CASKFDITGELFF	TGTGCCAGCAAATTCGACATTACCGGGGAGCTGTTTTTT
TRBD2	-	TRBV7-2	TRBJ2-7	CASSLAGAGTYEQYF	TGTGCCAGCAGCTTAGCGGGAGCGGGAACCTACGAGCAGTACTTC
TRBD2	-	TRBV12-5	TRBJ2-3	CASGLVLAGGADTQYF	TGTGCTAGTGGTTTGGTACTAGCGGGAGGTGCCGATACGCAGTATTTT
TRBD2	-	TRBV14	TRBJ2-2	CASSQLAGPTGELFF	TGTGCCAGCAGCCAACTAGCGGGGCCCACCGGGGAGCTGTTTTTT
TRBD2	-	TRBV7-2	TRBJ2-2	CASTPRVGGAGELFF	TGTGCCAGCACCCCCCGGGTTGGGGGGGCCGGGGAGCTGTTTTTT
TRBD1	-	TRBV6-5	TRBJ1-2	CVSSLQPGQYYGYTF	TGTGTCAGCAGTTTGCAACCGGGACAGTACTATGGCTACACCTTC